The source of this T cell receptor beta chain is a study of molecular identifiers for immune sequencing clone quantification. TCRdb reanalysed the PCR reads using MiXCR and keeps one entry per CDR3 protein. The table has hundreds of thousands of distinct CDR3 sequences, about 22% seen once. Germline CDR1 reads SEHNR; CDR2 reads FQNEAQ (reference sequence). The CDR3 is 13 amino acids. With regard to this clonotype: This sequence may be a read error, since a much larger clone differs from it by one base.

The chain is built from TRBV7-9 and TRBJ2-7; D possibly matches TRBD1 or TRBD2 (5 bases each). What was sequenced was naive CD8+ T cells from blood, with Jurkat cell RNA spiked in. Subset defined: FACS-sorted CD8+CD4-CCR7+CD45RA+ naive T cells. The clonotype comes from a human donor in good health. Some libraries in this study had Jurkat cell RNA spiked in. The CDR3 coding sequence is TGTGCCAGCAGCGCAGACGGGACCTACGAGCGGTACTTC. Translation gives CASSADGTYERYF.